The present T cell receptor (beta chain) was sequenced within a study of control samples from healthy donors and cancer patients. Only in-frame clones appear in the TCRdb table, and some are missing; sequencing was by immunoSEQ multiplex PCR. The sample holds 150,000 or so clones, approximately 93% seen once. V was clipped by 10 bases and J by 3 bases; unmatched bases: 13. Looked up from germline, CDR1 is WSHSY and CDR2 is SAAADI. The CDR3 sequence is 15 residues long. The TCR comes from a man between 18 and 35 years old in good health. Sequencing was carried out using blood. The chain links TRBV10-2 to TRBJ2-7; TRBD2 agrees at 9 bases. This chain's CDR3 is CATLRGDSGGYEQYF. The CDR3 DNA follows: TGCGCCACCCTCCGAGGGGATAGCGGGGGCTACGAGCAGTACTTC.